The 13 T cell receptor beta chains given below trace back to one sample, sequenced in a study of CD8 T cells in Susac syndrome. When the RNA was reverse transcribed, random hexamers were used with an input of about 0.5 to 1 ug. TCRdb itself ran the immunoSEQ multiplex PCR reads through MiXCR, one entry per CDR3 protein. The data contain 150,000 to 200,000 distinct CDR3 sequences, 93% of them singletons. Input material: CD4+ T cells from PBMCs. These receptor sequences come from a human donor in good health.

The CDR3 loop is CASSSLLSTGELFF. CDR3 DNA sequence: TGTGCCAGCAGCTCCCTCCTTAGCACCGGGGAGCTGTTTTTT. This chain uses TRBV7-2 with TRBJ2-2; D gene ambiguous. This CDR3 has 14 residues. Trimming stripped 4 bases from V and 4 bases from J, with 10 bases between. CDR1 SGHTA and CDR2 FQGNSA come from the germline V gene.

This chain connects TRBV29-1 to TRBJ2-7; tentative D call: TRBD2 (5 bases). The CDR3 is 12 amino acids. Germline CDR1 reads SQVTM; CDR2 reads ANQGSEA. The ends were cut back, 7 bases at V and 7 bases at J, with 17 bases in the middle. Here the CDR3 reads CSGGSGYGEQYF. The DNA for the CDR3 is TGCAGCGGCGGTTCGGGGTACGGGGAGCAGTACTTC.

V gene TRBV19 combines with J gene TRBJ1-2, with D tentatively TRBD1 (5 bases). The CDR3 contains 14 residues. Germline assignment: CDR1 LNHDA and CDR2 SQIVND (reference sequence). Trimming cost V 5 bases and J 8 bases, with 18 bases left between them. CDR3 loop: CASSRLTALLGYTF. In nucleotides, the CDR3 is TGTGCCAGTAGTCGACTGACAGCTCTATTAGGCTACACCTTC.

The gene calls are TRBV19 and TRBJ2-4; D is unresolved. Germline V gene sequence: CDR1 LNHDA, CDR2 SQIVND (reference sequence). This CDR3 is 16 amino acids long. The V gene lost 1 base and the J gene lost 0 bases, with 10 bases spanning the gap. This CDR3 reads CASSIVGDLAKNIQYF. The CDR3 bases are TGTGCCAGTAGTATAGTAGGAGACCTAGCCAAAAACATTCAGTACTTC.

V is TRBV25-1 and J is TRBJ2-2; no firm D call. CDR1 is MGHDK and CDR2 is SYGVNS in the germline V gene. V shed 3 bases and J shed 4 bases, with 9 bases lying between them. The CDR3 spans 14 residues. Written as DNA, the CDR3 is TGTGCCAGCAGTGATCCAACCGCCACCGGGGAGCTGTTTTTT. It translates to CASSDPTATGELFF.

This chain joins TRBV10-3 and TRBJ1-5; D possibly corresponds to TRBD1 (6 bases). The CDR3 loop spans 14 amino acids. CDR1 and CDR2 from the germline V gene are ENHRY and SYGVKD. V gave up 11 bases and J gave up 5 bases, with 19 bases separating them. CDR3 residues: CAPRTGQGYQPQHF. The CDR3 nucleotides are TGTGCCCCCCGGACGGGACAAGGATATCAGCCCCAGCATTTT.

V usage is TRBV18 and J usage is TRBJ1-1; the D is unclear. V was clipped by 4 bases and J by 4 bases, with 13 bases between them. Per the germline V gene, CDR1 is KGHSH and CDR2 is LQKENI. This CDR3 is built from 14 residues. CDR3 residues: CASSLGPPVTEAFF. CDR3 DNA sequence: TGTGCCAGCTCACTAGGGCCTCCGGTCACTGAAGCTTTCTTT.

The chain recombines TRBV29-1 with TRBJ2-1, with 11 bases identical to TRBD2. This CDR3 has 15 amino acids. Looked up from germline, CDR1 is SQVTM and CDR2 is ANQGSEA. V trimming: 6 bases; J trimming: 11 bases; junction bases outside the gene matches: 15. This CDR3 is CSVQGSSGGVGKQFF. The CDR3 DNA reads as TGCAGCGTCCAGGGGAGTAGCGGGGGGGTGGGTAAGCAGTTCTTC.

The chain links TRBV20-1 to TRBJ2-7, with 11 bases matching TRBD1. This CDR3 contains 14 residues. Losses at the gene ends were 0 bases for V and 3 bases for J; bases not matched to a gene: 1. Looked up from germline, CDR1 is DFQATT and CDR2 is SNEGSKA (reference sequence). The CDR3 DNA sequence: TGCAGTGCTAGAGACGGGACAGGGGGCTACGAGCAGTACTTC. Amino acid sequence: CSARDGTGGYEQYF.

The V gene is TRBV4-1, the J gene TRBJ2-1; the match to TRBD2 covers 11 bases. The CDR3 is made up of 16 amino acids. Germline-derived CDR1 and CDR2 are MGHRA and YSYEKL. Unmatched junction bases numbered 4, after V lost 6 bases and J lost 0 bases. CDR3 sequence reads: CASSRLAGSSYNEQFF. For the CDR3, the DNA is TGCGCCAGCAGTAGACTAGCGGGAAGCTCCTACAATGAGCAGTTCTTC.

This rearrangement joins TRBV12-3 or TRBV12-4 to TRBJ2-1; D assignment may be TRBD1 or TRBD2 (5 bases each). V gave up 6 bases and J gave up 5 bases, with 17 bases separating them. This CDR3 is built from 15 residues. This CDR3 is CASRIQLGTDNEQFF. The CDR3 nucleotides are TGTGCCAGCAGGATCCAACTAGGGACCGACAATGAGCAGTTCTTC.

The chain combines TRBV7-3 with TRBJ2-5, with 7 nucleotides matching TRBD2. V dropped 8 bases and J dropped 5; count of bases not matched to a gene: 8. The length of the CDR3 is 13 residues. The V gene's germline CDR1 is SGHTA and CDR2 FQGTGA. CDR3 sequence (DNA): TGTGCCAGCTCGACCGGGACTAAGGAGACCCAGTACTTC. This translates into CASSTGTKETQYF. The variable domain in full, with the rest retrieved from reference TRBV7-3 and TRBJ2-5, is GAGVSQTPSNKVTEKGKYVELRCDPISGHTALYWYRQSLGQGPEFLIYFQGTGAADDSGLPNDRFFAVRPEGSVSTLKIQRTERGDSAVYLCASSTGTKETQYFGPGTRLLVL.

The rearrangement joins TRBV3-1 to TRBJ1-1, with unresolved D. The CDR3 length is 14 residues. CDR1 is LGHDT and CDR2 is YNNKEL in the germline V gene (reference sequence). The V end was cut by 3 bases, the J end by 2 bases, with 10 bases between. CDR3 DNA sequence: TGTGCCAGCAGCCAGCGGGCCTCTAACACTGAAGCTTTCTTT. This codes for CASSQRASNTEAFF. The entire variable domain, with the rest obtained from reference TRBV3-1 and TRBJ1-1, is as follows: DTAVSQTPKYLVTQMGNDKSIKCEQNLGHDTMYWYKQDSKKFLKIMFSYNNKELIINETVPNRFSPKSPDKAHLNLHINSLELGDSAVYFCASSQRASNTEAFFGQGTRLTVV.